The TCR beta chain described here comes from a study of low-dose radiotherapy and immunotherapy resistance in tumors. Germline values: CDR1 DFQATT, CDR2 SNEGSKA (reference sequence). CDR3 length: 13 residues. Trimming removed 0 bases from V and 2 bases from J, with 8 bases in between. There are many counts of this clonotype. TRAV- and TRBV-specific primers primed first-strand cDNA, covering alpha and beta chains. TCR amplification used 15 to 20 PCR cycles, a constant-region primer and a V-primer adapter. TCRdb itself ran the reads through MiXCR, one entry per CDR3 protein. The sample carries approximately 100,000 distinct CDR3 sequences, less than 25% recorded once. The time point was: after trial treatment. Treatment of the sample: LDRT plus nivolumab, ipilimumab, low-dose cyclophosphamide and aspirin (RACIN trial).

J is TRBJ2-7 and V is TRBV20-1; D is possibly TRBD1 or TRBD2 (5 bases each). The source is a male donor with prostate cancer. The sample consisted of PBMCs, taken after low-dose radiotherapy plus immunotherapy. The CDR3 nucleotides read TGCAGTGCTAGAGATCTGGGGGCCTACGAGCAGTACTTC. Amino acid sequence: CSARDLGAYEQYF.